This T cell receptor (beta chain) was observed in a study of Ad26.COV2.S vaccination and SARS-CoV-2 variants. This clone was counted once. Its antigen is currently unknown. CDR1 LNHDA and CDR2 SQIVND come from the germline V gene (reference sequence). V was trimmed by 5 bases and J by 0 bases, leaving 7 bases between them. CDR3 length: 14 amino acids. Here immunoSEQ multiplex PCR was the method, and the copy in TCRdb shows in-frame clones only, minus some. The sample yields roughly 100,000 clones, 80% seen once. Overall study results and limits: Higher spike-specific TCR breadth was found in vaccine recipients than in placebo recipients.

The genes are TRBV19 and TRBJ2-2; D uncertain. The starting material was peripheral blood, obtained after recovery from COVID-19. The TCR comes from a human donor who had recovered from COVID-19. This CDR3 reads CASSRPANTGELFF. In nucleotides, the CDR3 is TGTGCCAGTAGTCGTCCCGCGAACACCGGGGAGCTGTTTTTT. The full variable domain, in which reference TRBV19 and TRBJ2-2 provide the parts outside the CDR3, is DGGITQSPKYLFRKEGQNVTLSCEQNLNHDAMYWYRQDPGQGLRLIYYSQIVNDFQKGDIAEGYSVSREKKESFPLTVTSAQKNPTAFYLCASSRPANTGELFFGEGSRLTVL.